This T cell receptor (beta chain) appears in the sequencing data of a study of Tregs in tolerant kidney transplant recipients. General study results and limits: Expanding Tregs on activated donor B cells appeared to best identify donor-specific TCRbeta clones. Findings come from small patient numbers and require larger validation.

The protocol was immunoSEQ multiplex PCR, while the TCRdb copy is restricted to in-frame clones and leaves out a portion. This table holds 7,000 to 9,000 clones, about 34% found once. This clone is medium-sized within its sample. As yet, its antigen is unknown. FACS sorting followed a roughly six-day coculture of CFSE-labeled recipient PBMCs with irradiated graft donor PBMCs. V gave up 4 bases and J gave up 0 bases, with 6 bases separating them. The CDR3 is 13 amino acids. The germline V gene encodes CDR1 MGHRA and CDR2 YSYEKL. The sample here was CD8+ T cells from blood cultured with allogeneic cells, taken before the transplant. This TCR derives from a human patient who received a combined kidney and bone marrow transplant. The gene calls are TRBV4-1 and TRBJ1-2; no clear D. Here the CDR3 reads CASSPGTNYGYTF. In nucleotides, the CDR3 is TGCGCCAGCAGCCCGGGTACTAACTATGGCTACACCTTC.